The entry below describes one TCR beta chain. The antigen is undetermined. This specimen comes from a study of cytomegalovirus exposure and HLA in healthy donors. Turning to the study itself: Of over 300 genotyped donors, 70% to 85% clustered with self-reported Caucasian donors. Findings and caveats of the study: The productive fraction for most TCR beta V segments was about 90% or about 30% in an earlier analysis. V- and J-gene trimming in TCR beta was tied to a missense DCLRE1C variant by an analysis performed later. It was shown in a later analysis that HLA-associated TCR beta chains were more clonally expanded than other, equally common chains.

CDR3 size: 14 residues. Germline-derived CDR1 and CDR2 are SGDLS and YYNGEE. V shed 4 bases and J 5 bases; nucleotides not matched to a gene: 6. PCR used 60 Vbeta primers and 13 Jbeta primers. This table comes from immunoSEQ multiplex PCR, and its TCRdb copy is limited to in-frame clones, with some not included. The data hold 100,000 to 150,000 clones, with roughly 81% observed a single time. The receptor's source is a woman under 40 in good health and CMV-seronegative. The sample was PBMCs. This chain links TRBV9 with TRBJ1-2, with 9 nucleotides matching TRBD1. The CDR3 DNA is TGTGCCAGCAGCCAACAGGGGGCGAATTATGGCTACACCTTC. The encoded protein is CASSQQGANYGYTF.